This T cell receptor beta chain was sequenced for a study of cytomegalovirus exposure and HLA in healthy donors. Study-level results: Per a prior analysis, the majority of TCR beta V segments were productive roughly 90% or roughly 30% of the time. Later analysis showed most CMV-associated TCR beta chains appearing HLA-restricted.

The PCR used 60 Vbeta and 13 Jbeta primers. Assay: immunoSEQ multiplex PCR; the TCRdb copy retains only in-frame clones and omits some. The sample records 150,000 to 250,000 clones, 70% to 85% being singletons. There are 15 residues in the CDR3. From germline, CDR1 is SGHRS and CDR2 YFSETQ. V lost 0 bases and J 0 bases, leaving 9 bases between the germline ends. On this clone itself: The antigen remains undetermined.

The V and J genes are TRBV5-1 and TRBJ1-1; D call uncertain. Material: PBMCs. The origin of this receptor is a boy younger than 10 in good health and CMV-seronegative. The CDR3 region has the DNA TGCGCCAGCAGCTTGGCCCCAGACATGAACACTGAAGCTTTCTTT. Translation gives CASSLAPDMNTEAFF.